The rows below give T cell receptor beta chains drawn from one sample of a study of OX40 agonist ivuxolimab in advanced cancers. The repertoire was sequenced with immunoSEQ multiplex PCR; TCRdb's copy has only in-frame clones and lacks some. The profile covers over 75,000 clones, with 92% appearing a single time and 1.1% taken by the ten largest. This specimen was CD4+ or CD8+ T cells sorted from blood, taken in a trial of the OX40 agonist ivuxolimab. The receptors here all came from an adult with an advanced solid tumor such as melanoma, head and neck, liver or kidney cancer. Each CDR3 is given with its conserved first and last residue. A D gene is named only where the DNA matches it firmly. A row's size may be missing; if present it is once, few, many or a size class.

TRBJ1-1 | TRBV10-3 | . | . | CAISAGNPEAFF | TGTGCCATCAGTGCGGGAAATCCTGAAGCTTTCTTT
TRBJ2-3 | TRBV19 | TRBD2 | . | CASSLSGGRVADTQYF | TGTGCCAGTTCCCTCTCTGGCGGGAGGGTGGCAGATACGCAGTATTTT
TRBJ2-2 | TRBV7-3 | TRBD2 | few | CASSLVAGATNTGELFF | TGTGCCAGCAGCTTAGTAGCGGGAGCCACGAACACCGGGGAGCTGTTTTTT
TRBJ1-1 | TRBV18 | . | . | CASSPPLGFGGLNTEAFF | TGTGCCAGCTCACCACCGTTAGGATTTGGGGGTTTGAACACTGAAGCTTTCTTT
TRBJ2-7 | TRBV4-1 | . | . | CASSQEEGYYEQYF | TGCGCCAGCAGCCAAGAGGAGGGATATTACGAGCAGTACTTC
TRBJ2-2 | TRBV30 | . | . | CAWSWGLSGTGELFF | TGTGCCTGGAGTTGGGGACTCAGCGGCACCGGGGAGCTGTTTTTT
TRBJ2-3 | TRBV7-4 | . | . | CASSLVQLYDTDTQYF | TGTGCCAGCAGCTTAGTTCAGTTGTATGACACAGATACGCAGTATTTT
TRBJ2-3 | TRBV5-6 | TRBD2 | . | CASSSIPGGPRDTQYF | TGTGCCAGCAGCTCAATACCGGGAGGCCCGCGGGATACGCAGTATTTT
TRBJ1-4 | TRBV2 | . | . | CASQRTNEKLFF | TGTGCCAGCCAGAGGACTAATGAAAAACTGTTTTTT
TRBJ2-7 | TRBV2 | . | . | CASTVVYEQYF | TGTGCCAGCACCGTGGTCTACGAGCAGTACTTC
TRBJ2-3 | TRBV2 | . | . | CASSEASGITQYF | TGTGCCAGCAGTGAAGCTAGCGGTATAACGCAGTATTTT
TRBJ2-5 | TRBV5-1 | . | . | CASSPRQQETQYF | TGCGCCAGCAGCCCAAGACAGCAAGAGACCCAGTACTTC
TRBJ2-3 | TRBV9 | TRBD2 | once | CASSVSGSGTDTQYF | TGTGCCAGCAGCGTAAGCGGGAGTGGCACAGATACGCAGTATTTT
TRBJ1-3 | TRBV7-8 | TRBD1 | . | CASSLGRWTGAGNTIYF | TGTGCCAGCAGCTTAGGGAGGTGGACAGGGGCTGGAAACACCATATATTTT
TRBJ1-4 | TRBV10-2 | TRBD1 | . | CASSDRVDEKLFF | TGCGCCAGCAGCGACAGGGTGGATGAAAAACTGTTTTTT
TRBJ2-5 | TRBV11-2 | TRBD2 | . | CASSHGLVETQYF | TGTGCCAGCAGCCACGGACTAGTTGAGACCCAGTACTTC
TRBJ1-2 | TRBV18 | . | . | CASSLWDTAVSPYTF | TGTGCCAGCTCACTTTGGGACACCGCCGTGTCTCCCTACACCTTC
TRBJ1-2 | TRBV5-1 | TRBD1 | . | CASSSGQGPRGYTF | TGCGCCAGCAGCTCTGGACAGGGCCCCCGGGGCTACACCTTC
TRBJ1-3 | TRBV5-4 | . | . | CASSLGQPGNTIYF | TGTGCCAGCAGCTTGGGGCAGCCTGGAAACACCATATATTTT
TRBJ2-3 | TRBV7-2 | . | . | CASSSAPVAIGSDTQYF | TGTGCCAGCAGCTCCGCGCCTGTGGCAATCGGTTCAGATACGCAGTATTTT
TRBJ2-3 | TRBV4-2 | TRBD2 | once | CASSQVVAGRSTDTQYF | TGTGCCAGCAGCCAAGTGGTAGCGGGCCGGAGCACAGATACGCAGTATTTT
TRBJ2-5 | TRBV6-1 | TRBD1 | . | CASSEVRDRVKTQYF | TGTGCCAGCAGTGAAGTAAGGGACAGGGTAAAGACCCAGTACTTC
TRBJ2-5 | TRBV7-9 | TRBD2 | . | CASSLGTSTAETQYF | TGTGCCAGCAGCTTAGGGACTAGCACGGCGGAGACCCAGTACTTC
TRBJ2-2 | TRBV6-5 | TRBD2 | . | CASSYSGTGTGELFF | TGTGCCAGCAGTTATAGCGGGACGGGCACCGGGGAGCTGTTTTTT
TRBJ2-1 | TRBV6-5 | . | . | CASSSMAGQFF | TGTGCCAGCAGTTCCATGGCTGGGCAGTTCTTC
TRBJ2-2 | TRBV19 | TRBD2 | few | CASSPPPGLAGVVGELFF | TGTGCCAGTAGTCCTCCACCGGGACTAGCGGGAGTGGTCGGGGAGCTGTTTTTT
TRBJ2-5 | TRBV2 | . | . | CASNLQGPQETQYF | TGTGCCAGCAATCTTCAGGGGCCCCAAGAGACCCAGTACTTC
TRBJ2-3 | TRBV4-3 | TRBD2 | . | CASSPTWDSGGTQYF | TGCGCCAGCAGCCCGACCTGGGACTCGGGGGGTACGCAGTATTTT
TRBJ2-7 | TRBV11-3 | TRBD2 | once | CASSSTAGGPNYEQYF | TGTGCCAGCAGCTCCACAGCGGGAGGGCCTAACTACGAGCAGTACTTC
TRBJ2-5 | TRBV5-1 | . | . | CASSLVPAGSWETQYF | TGCGCCAGCAGCTTGGTCCCGGCGGGCTCATGGGAGACCCAGTACTTC
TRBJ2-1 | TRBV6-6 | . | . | CASHSEDSYNEQFF | TGTGCCAGCCACTCCGAGGACAGCTACAATGAGCAGTTCTTC